A selection of T cell receptor beta chains follows, all from one sample in a study of post-analysis software for immune sequencing data. TCRdb redid the calling of the PCR reads with MiXCR, one entry per CDR3 protein. This table has some 690,000 distinct CDR3 sequences, 25% to 30% appearing once. Material for sequencing was blood. The receptors come from a girl aged 10-17 years with multiple sclerosis. The CDR3 runs from the conserved cysteine through the conserved F or W. D genes are given only for firm matches. Size is omitted from some rows. Given values are once, few, many or a class for expanded clones.

TRBV12-3/TRBV12-4	NA	TRBJ2-3	NA	TGTGCCAGCAGGCAAGGGGGGGCTCAGGCAGATGCGCAGTATTTT	CASRQGGAQADAQYF
TRBV4-3	TRBD1	TRBJ2-1	many	TGCGCCAGCAGCCCTACGACAGGGGGCTACTATGAGCAGTTCTTC	CASSPTTGGYYEQFF
TRBV12-3/TRBV12-4	TRBD1	TRBJ2-7	few	TGTGCCAGCAGTTCTACGACAGGGGCCGAGCAGTACTTC	CASSSTTGAEQYF
TRBV10-3	TRBD2	TRBJ2-1	NA	TGTGCCATCAGTGGAACTAGCGAGTACAATGAGCAGTTCTTC	CAISGTSEYNEQFF
TRBV7-2	NA	TRBJ2-3	NA	TGTGCCAGCAGCATGCAGGCTGCAGGGGCTGATACGCAGTATTTT	CASSMQAAGADTQYF
TRBV29-1	TRBD1	TRBJ2-1	NA	TGCAGCGGCGCCGGGACAGTCCTATACAATGAGCAGTTCTTC	CSGAGTVLYNEQFF
TRBV21-1	NA	TRBJ2-7	NA	TGTGCCAGCAGCAAAGAGTTGGCAGCCACCGTAGGCTACGAGCAGTACTTC	CASSKELAATVGYEQYF
TRBV7-2	NA	TRBJ1-5	NA	TGTGCCAGCAGCCCCGGGACCGCTCAGCCCCAGCATTTT	CASSPGTAQPQHF
TRBV5-1	NA	TRBJ2-7	NA	TGCGCCAGCAGCTTCGGGCAGATAGGACCCTACGAGCAGTACTTC	CASSFGQIGPYEQYF
TRBV20-1	NA	TRBJ1-2	NA	TGCAGTGCTATGGGGGGGGGCCTAAGCTATGGCTACACCTTC	CSAMGGGLSYGYTF
TRBV7-6	NA	TRBJ2-2	NA	TGTGCCAGCAGCTTGGCTGGGGTTACCGGGGAGCTGTTTTTT	CASSLAGVTGELFF
TRBV7-2	TRBD1	TRBJ1-2	NA	TGTGCCAGCAGCTTAGGGACAGGGGGCGTCCGGGTGGGCTACACCTTC	CASSLGTGGVRVGYTF
TRBV24-1	NA	TRBJ1-5	NA	TGTGCCACCAGTGATCCCAGGGCTGGACATCAGCCCCAGCATTTT	CATSDPRAGHQPQHF
TRBV4-3	NA	TRBJ2-2	NA	TGCGCCGGCGAGGCGGGAAGGGGCGGAGCCGGGGAGCTGTTTTTT	CAGEAGRGGAGELFF
TRBV7-8	TRBD2	TRBJ2-7	NA	TGTGCCAGCAGCGGGCGACTAGCGGGAGCGCTCTACAATGAGCAGTACTTC	CASSGRLAGALYNEQYF
TRBV20-1	NA	TRBJ2-1	NA	TGCAGTGCTCACCCGCGGGGAGCGGCCAGATACGATTACCAGAATGAGCAGTTCTTC	CSAHPRGAARYDYQNEQFF
TRBV6-5	NA	TRBJ2-3	NA	TGTGCCAGCAGTTCCCTCCCTTGGGGCACAGATACGCAGTATTTT	CASSSLPWGTDTQYF
TRBV7-9	NA	TRBJ1-3	once	TGTGCCAGCAGCTTCTCGGGGGTGTGGACTTCTGGAAACACCATATATTTT	CASSFSGVWTSGNTIYF
TRBV20-1	NA	TRBJ1-6	NA	TGCAGTGTGCTTCCGTATAGCCAATCACCCCTCCACTTT	CSVLPYSQSPLHF
TRBV6-5	NA	TRBJ1-2	few	TGTGCCAGCCGGGACGCAAACTATGGCTACACCTTC	CASRDANYGYTF
TRBV7-7	NA	TRBJ2-3	few	TGTGCTAGCAGCCCAACGGTCCTAGCTTTTGATACGCAGTATTTT	CASSPTVLAFDTQYF
TRBV9	NA	TRBJ2-1	few	TGTGCCAGCAGCGAGAGGGGGGATCCCTCCTACAATGAGCAGTTCTTC	CASSERGDPSYNEQFF
TRBV7-8	NA	TRBJ2-4	NA	TGTGCCAGCAGCTCGAGACGTATCGGCCTAGCCAAAAACATTCAGTACTTC	CASSSRRIGLAKNIQYF
TRBV15	NA	TRBJ2-7	few	TGTGCCACCAGCAGAGTAGACAGGTACCCCGGCGAGCAGTACTTC	CATSRVDRYPGEQYF
TRBV12-3/TRBV12-4	TRBD2	TRBJ2-1	NA	TGTGCCAGCAGGGAAATAGCGGGGGGGCCCTACAATGAGCAGTTCTTC	CASREIAGGPYNEQFF
TRBV19	NA	TRBJ2-2	once	TGTGCCAGTAGCACCCAGACAGGGGAGCTGTTTTTT	CASSTQTGELFF
TRBV5-1	TRBD2	TRBJ2-3	NA	TGCGCCAGCAGCTTGGATAGCGGGGGGGGCGATACGCAGTATTTT	CASSLDSGGGDTQYF
TRBV20-1	NA	TRBJ2-5	many	TGCAGTGCCGAACGGACAGAGGCCCAAGAGACCCAGTACTTC	CSAERTEAQETQYF
TRBV2	NA	TRBJ1-1	NA	TGTGCCTCCGAGAGGACCCCGGGGACTGAAGCTTTCTTT	CASERTPGTEAFF
TRBV27	NA	TRBJ2-1	once	TGTGCCAGCAGTTTGGCAGGGGTTAGAGAGCAGTTCTTC	CASSLAGVREQFF
TRBV5-1	TRBD2	TRBJ2-1	few	TGCGCCAGCAGCGTCTTCAGCGGGAGTGGTGAGCAGTTCTTC	CASSVFSGSGEQFF
TRBV6-2/TRBV6-3	TRBD2	TRBJ2-5	few	TGTGCCAGCAGTTACCCTGGGACTAGCGGGAGGGCGACCCAGTACTTC	CASSYPGTSGRATQYF
TRBV6-6	NA	TRBJ1-1	NA	TGTGCCAGCAGTGGTTCGGCAGGGGAAGCTTTCTTT	CASSGSAGEAFF
TRBV24-1	NA	TRBJ2-1	NA	TGTGCCACCAGTGACCGGACTAGCAGGGGGGCCAGGCACGAGCAGTTCTTC	CATSDRTSRGARHEQFF
TRBV7-8	NA	TRBJ2-3	many	TGTGCCAGCAGCCCCACACGGGGAAGCACAGATACGCAGTATTTT	CASSPTRGSTDTQYF
TRBV20-1	NA	TRBJ2-7	NA	TGCAGTGCTAGAGAAAGGGACCGGTCCTACGAGCAGTACTTC	CSARERDRSYEQYF
TRBV18	NA	TRBJ2-3	few	TGTGCCAGCTCACCAAACAGCCTCGGGGTTTTGGTCGATACGCAGTATTTT	CASSPNSLGVLVDTQYF
TRBV15	NA	TRBJ2-1	NA	TGTGCCACCAGCAGAGATCAGGAAGGGTGGGTTTACGAGCAGTTCTTC	CATSRDQEGWVYEQFF
TRBV27	TRBD2	TRBJ2-1	NA	TGTGCCAGCAGTGCCTCCGGGACTAGTGTGGATGAGCAGTTCTTC	CASSASGTSVDEQFF
TRBV10-1	NA	TRBJ2-1	NA	TGCGCCAGCAGTGAGCCGTCCTTTTTACTTTCGATTGAGCAGTTCTTC	CASSEPSFLLSIEQFF
TRBV28	NA	TRBJ1-2	NA	TGTGCCAGTAACCCCGGGCAGGTCTATGGCTACACCTTC	CASNPGQVYGYTF
TRBV6-2/TRBV6-3	NA	TRBJ2-1	NA	TGTGCCAGCAGTTACGAGTCCTATGAGCAGTTCTTC	CASSYESYEQFF
TRBV6-6	NA	TRBJ2-4	NA	TGTACCAGCAGTTACCCACCAGGGACGTACTTC	CTSSYPPGTYF
TRBV5-1	NA	TRBJ2-6	NA	TGCGCCAGCGGCCTCCCCCAGGGTTTCCCTCACTCTGGGGCCAACGTCCTGACTTTC	CASGLPQGFPHSGANVLTF
TRBV29-1	NA	TRBJ1-2	few	TGCAGCGTCGGGGAGCTCCAGGGGAACTATGGCTACACCTTC	CSVGELQGNYGYTF
TRBV9	NA	TRBJ1-1	NA	TGTGCCAGCAGCTTCGGGACAATGAACACTGAAGCTTTCTTT	CASSFGTMNTEAFF
TRBV20-1	NA	TRBJ2-5	few	TGCAGTGCTCCCCATCCTTCTCGGGCTAGCGTATTCGGAAAGACCCAGTACTTC	CSAPHPSRASVFGKTQYF
TRBV7-9	TRBD2	TRBJ2-7	few	TGTGCCAGCAGCCCCCGTCACGGACTAGGAGGGACCGCCGAGCAGTACTTC	CASSPRHGLGGTAEQYF
TRBV15	NA	TRBJ1-4	few	TGTGCCACCAGCAGATACATTCCAACTAATGAAAAACTGTTTTTT	CATSRYIPTNEKLFF
TRBV7-2	TRBD2	TRBJ2-1	NA	TGTGCCAGCAACTTAGCCCGGCGGGAGGGCAATGAGCAGTTCTTC	CASNLARREGNEQFF
TRBV29-1	NA	TRBJ1-2	NA	TGCAGCGTTATTGAGGGGATAGGGGGCTACACCTTC	CSVIEGIGGYTF
TRBV19	NA	TRBJ1-2	NA	TGTGCCAGTAGTCAATCCCAGGGAGGGAGCTACACCTTC	CASSQSQGGSYTF